This T cell receptor beta chain is drawn from a study of shared clonotypes between healthy human individuals. Comment on this clone: Its antigen remains unknown.

General observations from the study: Four donors shared about 5% of their naive CD4 clonotypes.

The authors distributed each subset's genomic DNA evenly over several immunoSEQ plates. The method was immunoSEQ multiplex PCR; TCRdb's version includes in-frame clones alone and lacks a portion of them. The sample lists 2,500,000 or so clones, over 85% seen once, with roughly 0.14% in the top ten. The sequence was obtained from a man aged 18 to 29 in good health. The material sequenced was naive CD4+ T cells sorted from blood. Subset defined: CD45RA+ positively selected.

Written as DNA, the CDR3 is TGTGCCAGCAGCTTGGTGGACATACTAGCGGGGGGAAGAGAGACCCAGTACTTC. Residues: CASSLVDILAGGRETQYF. The chain carries TRBV7-8 and TRBJ2-5; 12 positions agree with TRBD2. The length of the CDR3 is 18 residues. Trimming cost V 3 bases and J 4 bases; bases outside gene matches: 12. The V gene's germline CDR1 is SGHVS and CDR2 FQNEAQ.